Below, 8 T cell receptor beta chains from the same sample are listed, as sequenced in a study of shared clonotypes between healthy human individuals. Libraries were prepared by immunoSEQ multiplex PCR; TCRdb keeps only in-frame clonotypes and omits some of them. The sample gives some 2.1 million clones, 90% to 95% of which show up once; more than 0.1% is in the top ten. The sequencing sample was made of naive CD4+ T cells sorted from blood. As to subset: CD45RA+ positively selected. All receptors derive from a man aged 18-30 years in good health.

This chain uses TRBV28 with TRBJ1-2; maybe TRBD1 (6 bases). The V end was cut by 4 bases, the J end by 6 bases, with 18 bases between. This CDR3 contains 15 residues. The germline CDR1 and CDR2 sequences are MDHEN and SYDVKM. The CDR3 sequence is CASSSSTGHVHGYTF. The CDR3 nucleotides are TGTGCCAGCAGTTCCTCTACGGGACATGTCCATGGCTACACCTTC.

The CDR3: CASSLDRVSSYEQYF. CDR3 coding DNA: TGTGCCAGCAGCTTAGATCGGGTCAGCTCCTACGAGCAGTACTTC. The chain joins TRBV11-2 to TRBJ2-7; D gene uncertain. With 0 bases removed from V and 0 bases from J, the gap between germline ends came to 9 bases. The CDR3 consists of 15 residues. Germline loops: CDR1 SGHAT, CDR2 FQNNGV.

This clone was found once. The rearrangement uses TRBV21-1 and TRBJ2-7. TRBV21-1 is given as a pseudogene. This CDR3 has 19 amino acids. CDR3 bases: TGTGCCAGCAGCAAGAGTAATAAAAAGGCCGGGACGCCAGACTACGAGCAGTACTTC. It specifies CASSKSNKKAGTPDYEQYF.

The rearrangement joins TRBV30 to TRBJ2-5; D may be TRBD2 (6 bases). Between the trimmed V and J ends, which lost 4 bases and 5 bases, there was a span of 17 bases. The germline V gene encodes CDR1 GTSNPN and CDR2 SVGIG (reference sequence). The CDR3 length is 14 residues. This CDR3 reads CAWTLGGAHETQYF. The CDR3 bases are TGTGCCTGGACCCTCGGCGGGGCTCACGAGACCCAGTACTTC.

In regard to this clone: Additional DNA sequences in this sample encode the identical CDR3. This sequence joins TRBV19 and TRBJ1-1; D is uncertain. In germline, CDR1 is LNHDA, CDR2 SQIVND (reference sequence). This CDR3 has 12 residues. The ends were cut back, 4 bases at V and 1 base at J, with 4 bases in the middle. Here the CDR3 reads CASSTRNTEAFF. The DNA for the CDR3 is TGTGCCAGTAGTACCAGGAACACTGAAGCTTTCTTT.

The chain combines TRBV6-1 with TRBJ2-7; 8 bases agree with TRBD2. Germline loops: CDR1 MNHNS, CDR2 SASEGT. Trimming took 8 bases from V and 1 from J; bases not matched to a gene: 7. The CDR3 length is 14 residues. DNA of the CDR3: TGTGCCAGCTCTACTAGCGGCCTTTCCTACGAGCAGTACTTC. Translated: CASSTSGLSYEQYF.

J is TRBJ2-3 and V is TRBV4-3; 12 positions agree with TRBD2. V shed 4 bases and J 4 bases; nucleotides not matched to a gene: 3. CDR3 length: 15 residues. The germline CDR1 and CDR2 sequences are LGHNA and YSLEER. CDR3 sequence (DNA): TGCGCCAGCAGCCGACTAGCGGGAGTGGCAGATACGCAGTATTTT. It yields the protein CASSRLAGVADTQYF.

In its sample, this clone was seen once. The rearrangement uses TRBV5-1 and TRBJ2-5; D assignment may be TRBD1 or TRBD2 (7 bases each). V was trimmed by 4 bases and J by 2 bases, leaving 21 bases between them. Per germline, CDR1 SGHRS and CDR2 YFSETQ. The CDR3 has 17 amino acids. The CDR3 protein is CASSPRVAGDSQETQYF. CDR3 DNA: TGCGCCAGCAGCCCCCGCGTGGCGGGGGACAGTCAAGAGACCCAGTACTTC.